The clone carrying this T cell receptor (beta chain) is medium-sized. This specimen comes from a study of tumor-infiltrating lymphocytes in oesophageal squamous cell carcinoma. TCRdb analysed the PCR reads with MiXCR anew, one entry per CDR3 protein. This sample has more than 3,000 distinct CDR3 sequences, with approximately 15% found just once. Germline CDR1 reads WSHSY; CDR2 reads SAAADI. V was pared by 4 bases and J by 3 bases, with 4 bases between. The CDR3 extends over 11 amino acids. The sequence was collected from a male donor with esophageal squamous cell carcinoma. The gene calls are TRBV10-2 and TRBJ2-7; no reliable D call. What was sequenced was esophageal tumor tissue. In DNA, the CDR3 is TGCGCCAGCAGTGGACTCTACGAGCAGTACTTC. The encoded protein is CASSGLYEQYF.